This TCR beta chain was sequenced during a study of tumor and adjacent non-tumor tissue in lung cancer. Study-level background: Patients comprised about eleven adenocarcinoma, a couple of squamous cell carcinoma and 1 small cell lung cancer. Aged about 31 to 76 years, patients included 10 men and about 5 women with stage I to III disease.

The template was RNA from unsorted bulk tissue. Newly diagnosed lung cancer patients had thoracic surgery in China, August–late 2014, without prior chemotherapy. Worth noting for this clonotype: Germline is not matched at one junction end, which may reflect a read error.

A modified ARM-PCR protocol with three rounds of nested PCR amplified TCRbeta. TCRdb fed the multiplex PCR reads into MiXCR, producing one record per CDR3 protein. Here the sample spans under 100,000 distinct CDR3 sequences, around 65% being singletons. Germline CDR1 and CDR2: MGHRA and YSYEKL. The CDR3 runs to 16 residues. The clonotype comes from a woman in her seventies with non-small cell lung cancer. This chain links TRBV4-1 with TRBJ2-1; the D call may be TRBD1 or TRBD2 (5 bases each). Material: lung tumor tissue. CDR3 coding DNA: TGCGCCAACAGCCACTACCGGGACCCCATGATCAATGAGCAGTTCTTC. Translating it yields CANSHYRDPMINEQFF.